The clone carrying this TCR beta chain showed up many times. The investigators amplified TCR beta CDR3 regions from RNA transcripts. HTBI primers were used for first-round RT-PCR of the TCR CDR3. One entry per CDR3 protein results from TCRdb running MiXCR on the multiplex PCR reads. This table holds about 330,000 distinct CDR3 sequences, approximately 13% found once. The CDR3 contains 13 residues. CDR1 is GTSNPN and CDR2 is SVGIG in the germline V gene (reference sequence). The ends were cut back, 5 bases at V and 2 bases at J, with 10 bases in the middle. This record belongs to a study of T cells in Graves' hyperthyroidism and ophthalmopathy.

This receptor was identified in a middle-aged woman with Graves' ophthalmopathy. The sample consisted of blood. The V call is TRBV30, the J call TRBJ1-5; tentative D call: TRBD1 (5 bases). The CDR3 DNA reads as TGTGCCTGGGCCTCCAGGGGCAATCAGCCCCAGCATTTT. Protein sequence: CAWASRGNQPQHF.